A selection of T cell receptor beta chains follows, all from one sample in a study of blood T cell repertoires in COVID-19. Clones were read by immunoSEQ multiplex PCR, and TCRdb kept only the in-frame ones, dropping some. The repertoire includes approximately 240,000 clones, about 93% of them detected once, and 1.5% to 2% sits in the top ten. The sequenced material came from PBMCs or T cells enriched from blood (not recorded which). These receptors all come from a woman between 18 and 29 years old who had recovered from COVID-19. Both conserved end residues are part of each CDR3. D genes are given only for firm matches. Not every row has a clone size; where given, it reads once, few, many or a size class.

len	d_gene	abundance	j_gene	v_gene	CDR3aa	CDR3nt
13	NA	NA	TRBJ1-3	TRBV6-5	CASRTASGNTIYF	TGTGCCAGCAGGACAGCCTCTGGAAACACCATATATTTT
16	TRBD1	NA	TRBJ2-1	TRBV4-3	CASSQAGTGGVDEQFF	TGCGCCAGCAGCCAAGCCGGGACAGGGGGCGTGGATGAGCAGTTCTTC
14	NA	NA	TRBJ2-6	TRBV9	CASSPQQEANVLTF	TGTGCCAGCAGCCCTCAACAGGAGGCCAACGTCCTGACTTTC
12	NA	NA	TRBJ1-2	TRBV28	CASSLGNYGYTF	TGTGCCAGCAGTTTAGGCAACTATGGCTACACCTTC
16	NA	NA	TRBJ2-5	TRBV9	CASSVAPRATQETQYF	TGTGCCAGCAGCGTAGCCCCCCGAGCCACTCAAGAGACCCAGTACTTC
17	TRBD1	few	TRBJ2-7	TRBV19	CASSPWTGAAFTYEQYF	TGTGCCAGTAGTCCTTGGACAGGGGCGGCCTTTACCTACGAGCAGTACTTC
15	NA	once	TRBJ1-5	TRBV9	CASSVGTSFDQPQHF	TGTGCCAGCAGCGTAGGGACATCCTTCGATCAGCCCCAGCATTTT
15	NA	NA	TRBJ1-1	TRBV9	CASSTIGLMNTEAFF	TGTGCCAGCAGTACCATAGGACTTATGAACACTGAAGCTTTCTTT
13	NA	few	TRBJ2-7	TRBV5-6	CASSLRGTYEQYF	TGTGCCAGCAGCCTCAGGGGCACCTACGAGCAGTACTTC
15	TRBD1	NA	TRBJ1-4	TRBV7-2	CASSVTGGVDEKLFF	TGTGCCAGCAGTGTGACAGGGGGCGTTGACGAAAAACTGTTTTTT
14	NA	NA	TRBJ1-2	TRBV18	CASSPPSNNYGYTF	TGTGCCAGCTCACCACCGAGCAACAACTATGGCTACACCTTC
15	NA	many	TRBJ1-2	TRBV15	CATSRDLQGQVGYTF	TGTGCCACCAGCAGAGATCTCCAGGGGCAGGTTGGCTACACCTTC
15	NA	few	TRBJ1-1	TRBV7-9	CASSSLGAGRTEAFF	TGTGCCAGCAGCTCCCTAGGGGCGGGACGCACTGAAGCTTTCTTT
12	TRBD1	NA	TRBJ2-2	TRBV6-5	CAARGPAGELFF	TGTGCCGCAAGGGGGCCGGCCGGGGAGCTGTTTTTT
15	TRBD2	NA	TRBJ2-1	TRBV5-1	CASSLLAGGIFEQFF	TGCGCCAGCAGCTTACTAGCGGGTGGAATCTTTGAGCAGTTCTTC
15	TRBD1	NA	TRBJ2-5	TRBV9	CASSEGTGGRETQYF	TGTGCCAGCAGCGAAGGGACAGGGGGCAGGGAGACCCAGTACTTC
11	NA	NA	TRBJ2-5	TRBV12-1	CASMSDETQYF	TGTGCCAGTATGAGTGATGAGACCCAGTACTTC
15	NA	NA	TRBJ1-4	TRBV4-1	CASSQDTGVNEKLFF	TGCGCCAGCAGCCAAGATACAGGAGTCAATGAAAAACTGTTTTTT
16	NA	NA	TRBJ1-3	TRBV7-2	CASSLEGQGTGNTIYF	TGTGCCAGCAGCTTAGAGGGACAAGGGACAGGAAACACCATATATTTT
15	TRBD1	once	TRBJ1-4	TRBV3-1/TRBV3-2	CASSQGAGGVVKLFF	TGTGCCAGCAGCCAAGGCGCAGGGGGCGTTGTAAAACTGTTTTTT
20	NA	NA	TRBJ1-6	TRBV23-1	CASSPHREGPSLYYNSPLHF	TGCGCCAGCAGTCCTCACAGGGAAGGGCCGTCGCTATACTATAATTCACCCCTCCACTTT
13	NA	NA	TRBJ2-1	TRBV5-1	CASSLAQAHEQFF	TGCGCCAGCAGCTTGGCCCAAGCCCATGAGCAGTTCTTC
15	NA	NA	TRBJ1-1	TRBV13	CASSLGWGGITEAFF	TGTGCCAGCAGCTTAGGTTGGGGCGGAATCACTGAAGCTTTCTTT
16	NA	few	TRBJ2-4	TRBV19	CASSTGDSLAKNIQYF	TGTGCCAGTAGTACTGGGGACTCCCTAGCCAAAAACATTCAGTACTTC
15	NA	NA	TRBJ2-3	TRBV28	CASSFGQSSTDTQYF	TGTGCCAGCAGTTTCGGACAAAGTAGCACAGATACGCAGTATTTT
16	TRBD2	NA	TRBJ2-3	TRBV6-2/TRBV6-3	CASSYPGTSGRRAQYF	TGTGCCAGCAGTTACCCAGGGACTAGCGGGAGGAGGGCGCAGTATTTT
14	TRBD1	NA	TRBJ2-7	TRBV6-5	CASTRGQAPYEQYF	TGTGCCAGCACTCGGGGACAGGCCCCCTACGAGCAGTACTTC
16	NA	NA	TRBJ1-1	TRBV7-2	CASRIFPRTVNTEAFF	TGTGCCAGCAGGATCTTCCCCCGGACAGTGAACACTGAAGCTTTCTTT
14	NA	NA	TRBJ1-6	TRBV7-2	CASSLTGRNSPLHF	TGTGCCAGCAGCTTAACAGGTCGGAATTCACCCCTCCACTTT
16	TRBD1	once	TRBJ1-1	TRBV7-8	CASSLAQEDRGPRAFF	TGTGCCAGCAGCTTAGCGCAGGAGGACAGGGGGCCGCGTGCTTTCTTT
13	NA	NA	TRBJ2-1	TRBV3-1/TRBV3-2	CASSQDRGLQQFF	TGTGCCAGCAGCCAAGACCGGGGTCTGCAGCAGTTCTTC
16	NA	NA	TRBJ2-3	TRBV4-3	CASSQDPGQATDTQYF	TGCGCCAGCAGCCAAGACCCCGGACAAGCCACAGATACGCAGTATTTT
13	NA	NA	TRBJ1-5	TRBV7-2	CASSPVGGQPQHF	TGTGCCAGCAGCCCGGTGGGGGGGCAGCCCCAGCATTTT